The T cell receptor (beta chain) described here comes from a study of response to subunit inactivated influenza vaccine. Germline CDR1 reads SGHTA; CDR2 reads FQGNSA. This CDR3 comprises 16 residues. With 5 bases clipped from V and 9 bases from J, the junction kept 8 bases outside the gene matches. This clonotype was picked up a small number of times. In TCRdb, the RT-PCR reads were re-called with MiXCR into one record per CDR3 protein. Of about 580,000 distinct CDR3 sequences in the sample, 12% to 15% were seen once. The V and J genes are TRBV7-2 and TRBJ1-6; TRBD1 aligns across 12 bases. The sequence derives from a man aged 45-65 years who received an inactivated influenza vaccine. The material was PBMCs from blood, obtained about 11 days after vaccination. The DNA for the CDR3 is TGTGCCAGCAGCGTCACGGGACAGGGGGCCGGTTCACCCCTCCACTTT. Translated: CASSVTGQGAGSPLHF. Full variable domain (missing parts from reference TRBV7-2 and TRBJ1-6): GAGVSQSPSNKVTEKGKDVELRCDPISGHTALYWYRQSLGQGLEFLIYFQGNSAPDKSGLPSDRFSAERTGGSVSTLTIQRTQQEDSAVYLCASSVTGQGAGSPLHFGNGTRLTVT.